Given below is one TCR beta chain in context. This clone has a handful of counts. Its recognized antigen is unknown. No base qualities exist here, and no much larger clone lies one base off it. This entry comes from a study of identifying expanded T cells in peripheral blood (dated by TCRdb to the late 2010s). Concerning the study at large: Technical replicates were generated by sequencing separate aliquots of the same genomic DNA pool, with four replicates compared pairwise.

The immunoSEQ Assay, which uses bias-controlled multiplex PCR amplification of genomic DNA, was used to profile TCRbeta CDR3 regions. The study's own analysis went as follows. The absolute abundance of each unique TCRbeta CDR3 region was quantified after sequences were collapsed and filtered. Differential abundance was assessed using a binomial (Fisher-equivalent) model and a beta-binomial model in which time-dependent variance fitted from healthy donors was added. Clones with fewer than 5 combined templates were removed, and a clone was called differentially abundant if the clone's Benjamini-Hochberg FDR was below 0.01. Using the form v = (b*log(k)+a)^2, the beta-binomial variance was modeled as a function of the total template count across the two samples. The immuneACCESS repertoire file appears here via TCRdb, limited to in-frame rearrangements. These files lack a portion of the clones; in checked studies, under half of the deficit traces to unresolved V genes, and the cause of the others is not known. V and J calls and clone size are given by that table; D and trimming were obtained from the DNA. The sample table lists about 63,000 clones, around 81% of them with a count of one. The ten largest account for 19% of the sample.

No immune events, such as infections, were documented for the healthy donors during the collection period. Blood repertoires from healthy donors were used as a training cohort for calibrating time-dependent variance in a beta-binomial model of differential abundance of T-cell clones. There were roughly 10 healthy donors in the training cohort, of whom 3 were female and 7 were male. On average the donors were approximately 42 years old, and their ages spanned 29 to 64 years. Obtained from a commercial supplier, whole blood was collected from each healthy donor at three time points set around 2 weeks apart. For immunosequencing, genomic DNA was extracted from unsorted whole blood. The CDR3, from cysteine to phenylalanine, totals 13 residues. Only the CDR3 DNA is retained, 39 bases long and in frame from the first base. Trimming takes 3 bases from V and 1 base from J, and the germline ends sit 6 bases apart. CDR1 and CDR2 were assigned from the germline V gene (reference sequence) as LNHNV and YYDKDF.

Broader findings and caveats from the paper: Between technical replicates the binomial model flagged about 1.2 differentially abundant clones, whereas over around 2 weeks the binomial model flagged about 15 and over about four weeks 19 to 20. Both the number of clones called differentially abundant and the false-positive rate were significantly reduced by the beta-binomial model across all healthy-donor time intervals. It was expected by the authors that biological variance in healthy repertoires might increase further over much longer intervals, such as months to years. Variance in clone template counts between roughly 2-week samples significantly increased with total template count across all healthy donors.

The receptor's source is a person between 18 and 75 years old in good health. Sequencing used blood. The chain was built from TRBV15 and TRBJ1-1, with TRBD1 as a weak D call on 5 bases. The CDR3 reads as follows: CATSRGRNTEAFF. The DNA is as follows: TGTGCCACCAGCAGGGGACGGAACACTGAAGCTTTCTTT. The full variable domain, with segments outside the CDR3 supplied by the reference TRBV15 and TRBJ1-1 proteins, appears as DAMVIQNPRYQVTQFGKPVTLSCSQTLNHNVMYWYQQKSSQAPKLLFHYYDKDFNNEADTPDNFQSRRPNTSFCFLDIRSPGLGDTAMYLCATSRGRNTEAFFGQGTRLTVV.